A single sample is the source of the 20 T cell receptor beta chains below, sequenced in a study of monozygotic twins with inflammatory bowel disease. One entry per CDR3 protein, without DNA, is what TCRdb gives after re-calling the 5' RACE reads. Its table records approximately 150,000 distinct CDR3 sequences. Sequencing input: blood. Source of these receptors: a human donor with ulcerative colitis or Crohn's disease, or a healthy co-twin of an affected twin (not recorded which).

The rearrangement links TRBV6-5 to TRBJ2-2; TCRdb selects TRBD2, and the lack of DNA leaves this call unchecked. The CDR3 has 18 amino acids. Germline assignment: CDR1 MNHEY and CDR2 SVGAGI. The CDR3 loop is CASSSLILAGGNTGELFF.

This rearrangement joins TRBV12-3 or TRBV12-4 to TRBJ2-1. This CDR3 is built from 12 residues. The CDR3 is CASTKSYNEQFF.

The CDR3: CATSRDRGPYEQYF. The chain couples TRBV15 to TRBJ2-7; the TCRdb call, TRBD1, lacks DNA for checking. Per germline, CDR1 LNHNV and CDR2 YYDKDF (reference sequence). The CDR3 loop spans 14 amino acids.

The gene calls are TRBV20-1 and TRBJ2-4; TCRdb's D call of TRBD2 is untestable without DNA. This CDR3 is built from 17 residues. Per germline, CDR1 DFQATT and CDR2 SNEGSKA (reference sequence). The CDR3 sequence: CSARAWGLAGAKNIQYF.

The chain joins TRBV27 to TRBJ1-6; checking the TCRdb D call of TRBD1 is not possible without DNA. The CDR3 is 16 amino acids. CDR1 and CDR2 from the germline V gene are MNHEY and SMNVEV (reference sequence). CDR3 amino acids: CASSQTGSWENSPLHF.

The chain links TRBV12-3 or TRBV12-4 to TRBJ1-1; TCRdb returns TRBD1, unconfirmable since there is no DNA. This CDR3 is built from 14 residues. CDR3 region: CARSLALGVLEAFF.

The chain joins TRBV5-1 to TRBJ2-2; the D call of TRBD1 rests on TCRdb alone, since no DNA is present to check it. CDR3 size: 16 residues. Germline CDR1 reads SGHRS; CDR2 reads YFSETQ. This chain's CDR3 is CASSLLGTGPTGELFF.

The chain links TRBV20-1 to TRBJ1-5; TCRdb's D call of TRBD1 is untestable without DNA. CDR1 and CDR2 from the germline V gene are DFQATT and SNEGSKA (reference sequence). CDR3 length: 12 amino acids. The chain's CDR3 is CSASRGSQPQHF.

The V gene is TRBV2, the J gene TRBJ1-2. Germline V CDR1 and CDR2: SNHLY, FYNNEI. CDR3 size: 12 residues. The CDR3 sequence: CASLSSNYGYTF.

The V gene is TRBV11-2, the J gene TRBJ1-2; there is no DNA to check the TCRdb D call of TRBD1. Germline CDR1 is SGHAT and CDR2 is FQNNGV. The CDR3 spans 15 residues. The CDR3 reads CASIPGTASNYGYTF.

This sequence joins TRBV19 and TRBJ1-1. This CDR3 region has 14 residues. In germline, CDR1 is LNHDA, CDR2 SQIVND (reference sequence). CDR3 protein: CASSIVVQNTEAFF.

The chain joins TRBV9 to TRBJ2-1; checking the TCRdb D call of TRBD1 is not possible without DNA. CDR1 is SGDLS, CDR2 YYNGEE, per germline. This CDR3 region has 17 residues. CDR3 region: CASSIGGAPSSYNEQFF.

The chain combines TRBV7-2 with TRBJ1-1; TCRdb's assignment of TRBD1 cannot be checked, as there is no DNA. The CDR3 has 13 residues. From germline, CDR1 is SGHTA and CDR2 FQGNSA. CDR3 region: CASSQQGSTEAFF.

The V call is TRBV5-6, the J call TRBJ1-2; absent DNA, TCRdb's TRBD1 call cannot be checked. This CDR3 spans 14 amino acids. Germline V gene data show CDR1 as SGHDT and CDR2 as YYEEEE. The CDR3 region is CASSQRTDAYGYTF.

J is TRBJ2-7 and V is TRBV27; TCRdb returns TRBD2, unconfirmable since there is no DNA. Germline V gene lookup returns CDR1 MNHEY and CDR2 SMNVEV (reference sequence). The CDR3 sequence is 16 residues long. CDR3: CASSLTPSGRAYEQYF.

The gene calls are TRBV3-1 and TRBJ2-1; the D call from TCRdb, TRBD1, cannot be confirmed without DNA. Germline CDR1 and CDR2: LGHDT and YNNKEL (reference sequence). The CDR3 consists of 15 residues. The CDR3 protein is CASSQEPSAGVKQFF.

This chain links TRBV5-1 with TRBJ2-7; with no DNA, the TCRdb D assignment of TRBD1 cannot be verified. This CDR3 spans 14 amino acids. The germline gives CDR1 SGHRS, CDR2 YFSETQ. The CDR3 spells CASRSGTGGYEQYF.

The gene calls are TRBV4-3 and TRBJ2-1. Germline V CDR1 and CDR2: LGHNA, YSLEER. The CDR3 extends over 15 amino acids. CDR3 sequence: CASSQEHYPYNEQFF.

V usage is TRBV6-1 and J usage is TRBJ2-5; TCRdb names TRBD1, which stays unverified in the absence of DNA. The CDR3 totals 15 residues. The V gene's germline CDR1 is MNHNS and CDR2 SASEGT. The CDR3 spells CASSSLQGGQETRYF.

This rearrangement joins TRBV5-1 to TRBJ2-1; the TCRdb call, TRBD1, lacks DNA for checking. Germline V gives CDR1 SGHRS, CDR2 YFSETQ. The CDR3 is 15 residues long. The CDR3 loop reads CASSFGTGSYNEQFF. Using reference TRBV5-1 and TRBJ2-1 for the parts outside the CDR3, the full variable domain is KAGVTQTPRYLIKTRGQQVTLSCSPISGHRSVSWYQQTPGQGLQFLFEYFSETQRNKGNFPGRFSGRQFSNSRSEMNVSTLELGDSALYLCASSFGTGSYNEQFFGPGTRLTVL.